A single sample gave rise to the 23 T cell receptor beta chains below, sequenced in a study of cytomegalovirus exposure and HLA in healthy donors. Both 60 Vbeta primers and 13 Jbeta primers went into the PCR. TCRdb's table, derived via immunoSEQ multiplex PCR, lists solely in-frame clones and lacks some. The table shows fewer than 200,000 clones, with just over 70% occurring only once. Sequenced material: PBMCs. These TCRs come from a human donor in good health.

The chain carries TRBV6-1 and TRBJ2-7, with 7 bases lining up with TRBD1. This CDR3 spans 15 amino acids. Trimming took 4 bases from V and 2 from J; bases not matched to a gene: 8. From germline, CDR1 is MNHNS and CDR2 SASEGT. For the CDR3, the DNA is TGTGCCAGCAGTGGACTGACAGGGATACCCTACGAGCAGTACTTC. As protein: CASSGLTGIPYEQYF.

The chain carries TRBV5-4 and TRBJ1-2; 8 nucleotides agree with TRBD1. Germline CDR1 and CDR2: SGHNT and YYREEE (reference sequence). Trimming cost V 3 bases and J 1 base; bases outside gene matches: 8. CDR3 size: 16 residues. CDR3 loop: CASSSGTGGLNYGYTF. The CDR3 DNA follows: TGTGCCAGCAGCTCAGGTACAGGGGGACTTAACTATGGCTACACCTTC.

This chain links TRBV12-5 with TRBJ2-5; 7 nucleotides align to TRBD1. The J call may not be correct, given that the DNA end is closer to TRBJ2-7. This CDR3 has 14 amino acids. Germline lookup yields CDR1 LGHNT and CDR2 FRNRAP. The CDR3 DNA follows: TGTGCTAGTGGTTTGACAGGGGAAGGCTACGAGCAGTACTTC. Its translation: CASGLTGEGYEQYF.

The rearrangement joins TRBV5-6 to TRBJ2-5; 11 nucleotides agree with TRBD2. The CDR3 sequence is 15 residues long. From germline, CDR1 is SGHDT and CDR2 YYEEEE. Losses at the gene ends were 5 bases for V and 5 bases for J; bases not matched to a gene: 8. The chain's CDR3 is CASSPLAGGSETQYF. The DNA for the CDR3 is TGTGCCAGCAGTCCCCTAGCGGGGGGTAGTGAGACCCAGTACTTC.

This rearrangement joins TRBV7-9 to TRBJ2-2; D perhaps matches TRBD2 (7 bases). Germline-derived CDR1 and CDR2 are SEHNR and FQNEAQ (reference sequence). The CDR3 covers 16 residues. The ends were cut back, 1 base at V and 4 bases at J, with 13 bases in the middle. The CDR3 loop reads CASSLVSGGRTGELFF. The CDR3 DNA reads TGTGCCAGCAGCTTAGTCTCGGGGGGCCGCACCGGGGAGCTGTTTTTT.

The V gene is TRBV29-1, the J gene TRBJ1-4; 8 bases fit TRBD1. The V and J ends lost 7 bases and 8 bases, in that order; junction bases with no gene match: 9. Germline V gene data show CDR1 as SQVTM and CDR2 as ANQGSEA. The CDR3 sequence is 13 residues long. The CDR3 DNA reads TGCAGCGCTGGGGCAGGGGGCAGGGAAAAACTGTTTTTT. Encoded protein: CSAGAGGREKLFF.

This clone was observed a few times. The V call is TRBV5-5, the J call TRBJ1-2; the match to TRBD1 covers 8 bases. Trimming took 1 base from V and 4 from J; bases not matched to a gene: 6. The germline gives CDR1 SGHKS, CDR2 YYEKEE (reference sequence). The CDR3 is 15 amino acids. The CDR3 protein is CASSLSGGTGYGYTF. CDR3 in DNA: TGTGCCAGCAGCTTGAGCGGGGGGACAGGCTATGGCTACACCTTC.

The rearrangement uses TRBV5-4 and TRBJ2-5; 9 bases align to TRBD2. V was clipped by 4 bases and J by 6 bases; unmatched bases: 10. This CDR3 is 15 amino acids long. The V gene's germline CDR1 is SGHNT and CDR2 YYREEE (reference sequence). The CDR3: CASSVGLAEQQTQYF. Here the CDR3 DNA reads TGTGCCAGCAGCGTGGGACTAGCTGAACAGCAGACCCAGTACTTC.

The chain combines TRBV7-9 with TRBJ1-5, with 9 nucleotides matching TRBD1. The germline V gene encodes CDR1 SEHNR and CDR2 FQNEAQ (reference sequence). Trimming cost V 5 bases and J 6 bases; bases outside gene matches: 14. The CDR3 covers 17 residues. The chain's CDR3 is CASSPSLGTGSRQPQHF. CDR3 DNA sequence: TGTGCCAGCAGCCCTTCATTGGGGACAGGGAGTCGTCAGCCCCAGCATTTT.

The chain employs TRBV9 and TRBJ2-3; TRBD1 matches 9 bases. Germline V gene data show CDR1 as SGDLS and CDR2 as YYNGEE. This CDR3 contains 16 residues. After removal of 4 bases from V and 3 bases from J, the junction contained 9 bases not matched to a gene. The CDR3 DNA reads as TGTGCCAGCAGCACCACGGGACAGGGACGGACAGATACGCAGTATTTT. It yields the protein CASSTTGQGRTDTQYF.

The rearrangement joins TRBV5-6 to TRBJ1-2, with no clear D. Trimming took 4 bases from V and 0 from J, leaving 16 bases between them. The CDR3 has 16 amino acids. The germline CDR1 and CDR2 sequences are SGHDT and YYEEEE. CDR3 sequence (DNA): TGTGCCAGCAGCCCGCGAGGGAGCAGAACTAACTATGGCTACACCTTC. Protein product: CASSPRGSRTNYGYTF.

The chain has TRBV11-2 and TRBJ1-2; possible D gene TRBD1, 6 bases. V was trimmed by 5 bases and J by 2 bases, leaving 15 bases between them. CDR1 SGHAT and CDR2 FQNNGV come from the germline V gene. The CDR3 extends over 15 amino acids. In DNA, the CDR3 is TGTGCCAGCAGCCCGTCTCAGACAGGAAACTATGGCTACACCTTC. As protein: CASSPSQTGNYGYTF. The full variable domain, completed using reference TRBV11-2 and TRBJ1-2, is EAGVAQSPRYKIIEKRQSVAFWCNPISGHATLYWYQQILGQGPKLLIQFQNNGVVDDSQLPKDRFSAERLKGVDSTLKIQPAKLEDSAVYLCASSPSQTGNYGYTFGSGTRLTVV.

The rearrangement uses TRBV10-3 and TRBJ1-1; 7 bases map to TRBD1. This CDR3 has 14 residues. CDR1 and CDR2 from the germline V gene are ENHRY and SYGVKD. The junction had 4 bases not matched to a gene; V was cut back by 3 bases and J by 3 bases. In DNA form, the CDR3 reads TGTGCCATCAGTGAACAGGGGATTGACACTGAAGCTTTCTTT. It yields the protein CAISEQGIDTEAFF.

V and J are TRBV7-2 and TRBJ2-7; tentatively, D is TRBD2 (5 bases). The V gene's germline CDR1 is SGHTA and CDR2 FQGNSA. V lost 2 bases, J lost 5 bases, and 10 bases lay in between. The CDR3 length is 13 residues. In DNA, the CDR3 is TGTGCCAGCAGCTTATTTCGGGGTGACGAGCAGTACTTC. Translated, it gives CASSLFRGDEQYF.

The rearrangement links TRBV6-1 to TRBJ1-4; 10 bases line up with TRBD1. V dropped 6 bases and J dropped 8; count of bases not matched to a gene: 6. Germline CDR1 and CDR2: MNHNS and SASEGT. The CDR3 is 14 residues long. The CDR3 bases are TGTGCCAGCAGCCGGGACAGGGGCCGAGAAAAACTGTTTTTT. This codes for CASSRDRGREKLFF.

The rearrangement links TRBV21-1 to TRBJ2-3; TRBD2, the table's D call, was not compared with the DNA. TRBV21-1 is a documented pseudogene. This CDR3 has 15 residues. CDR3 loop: CASSKFSGGANTQYF. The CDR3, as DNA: TGTGCCAGCAGCAAGTTTAGCGGGGGGGCGAATACGCAGTATTTT.

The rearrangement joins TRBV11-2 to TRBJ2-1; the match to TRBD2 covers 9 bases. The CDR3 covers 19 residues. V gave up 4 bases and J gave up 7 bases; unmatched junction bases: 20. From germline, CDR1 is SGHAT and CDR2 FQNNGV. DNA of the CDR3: TGTGCCAGCAGCTCGTTCGGGGGGATAGCGGGGGAGGCTGGGAATGAGCAGTTCTTC. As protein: CASSSFGGIAGEAGNEQFF. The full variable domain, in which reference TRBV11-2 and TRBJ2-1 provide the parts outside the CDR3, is EAGVAQSPRYKIIEKRQSVAFWCNPISGHATLYWYQQILGQGPKLLIQFQNNGVVDDSQLPKDRFSAERLKGVDSTLKIQPAKLEDSAVYLCASSSFGGIAGEAGNEQFFGPGTRLTVL.

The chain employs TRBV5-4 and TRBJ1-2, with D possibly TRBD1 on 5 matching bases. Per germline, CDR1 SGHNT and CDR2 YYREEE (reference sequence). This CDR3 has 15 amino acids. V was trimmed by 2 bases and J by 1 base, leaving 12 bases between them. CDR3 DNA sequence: TGTGCCAGCAGCTTCGTAGGACAAAATAACTATGGCTACACCTTC. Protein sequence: CASSFVGQNNYGYTF. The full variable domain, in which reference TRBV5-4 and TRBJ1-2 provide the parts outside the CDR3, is ETGVTQSPTHLIKTRGQQVTLRCSSQSGHNTVSWYQQALGQGPQFIFQYYREEENGRGNFPPRFSGLQFPNYSSELNVNALELDDSALYLCASSFVGQNNYGYTFGSGTRLTVV.

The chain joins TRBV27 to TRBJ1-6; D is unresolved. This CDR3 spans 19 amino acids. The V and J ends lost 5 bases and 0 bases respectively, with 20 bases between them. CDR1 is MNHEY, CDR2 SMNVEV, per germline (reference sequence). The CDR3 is CASSIDPSPSSSYNSPLHF. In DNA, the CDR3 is TGTGCCAGCAGTATTGATCCTTCTCCCTCGAGCTCCTATAATTCACCCCTCCACTTT.

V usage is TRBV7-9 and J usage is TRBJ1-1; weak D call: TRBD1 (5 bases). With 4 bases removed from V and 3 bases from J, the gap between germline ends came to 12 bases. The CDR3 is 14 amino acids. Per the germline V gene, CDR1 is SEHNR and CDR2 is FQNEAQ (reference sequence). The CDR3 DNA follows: TGTGCCAGCAGCTGGATGGAAGGGGACACTGAAGCTTTCTTT. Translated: CASSWMEGDTEAFF.

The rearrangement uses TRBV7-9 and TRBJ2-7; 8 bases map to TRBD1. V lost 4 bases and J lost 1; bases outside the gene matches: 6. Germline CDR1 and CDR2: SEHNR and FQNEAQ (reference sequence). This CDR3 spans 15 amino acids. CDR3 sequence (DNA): TGTGCCAGCAGCTCCGGGACAGGTATTTCCTACGAGCAGTACTTC. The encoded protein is CASSSGTGISYEQYF.

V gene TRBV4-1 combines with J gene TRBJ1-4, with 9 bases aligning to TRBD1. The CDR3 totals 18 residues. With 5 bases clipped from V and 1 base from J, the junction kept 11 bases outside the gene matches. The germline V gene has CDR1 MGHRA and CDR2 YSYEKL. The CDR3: CASSIIGQGRVTNEKLFF. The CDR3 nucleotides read TGCGCCAGCAGCATTATCGGACAGGGGAGGGTAACTAATGAAAAACTGTTTTTT.

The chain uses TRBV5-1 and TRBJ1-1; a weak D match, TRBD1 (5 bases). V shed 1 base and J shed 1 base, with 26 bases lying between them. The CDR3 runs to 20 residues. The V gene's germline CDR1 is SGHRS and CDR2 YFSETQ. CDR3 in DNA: TGCGCCAGCAGCTTGTGGGGGGTTGAGGCGCGGCCCTCCGGGAACACTGAAGCTTTCTTT. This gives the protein CASSLWGVEARPSGNTEAFF.